This T cell receptor (beta chain) was observed in a study of T-cell memory formation after mild COVID-19. V was pared by 0 bases and J by 5 bases, with 7 bases between. Germline lookup yields CDR1 SGHTA and CDR2 FQGNSA. The CDR3 sequence is 13 residues long. The 5'RACE method, run with constant-segment primers, produced TCR alpha and TCR beta cDNA libraries (carrying sample barcodes and UMIs). From the 5' RACE reads, TCRdb called clonotypes with MiXCR, one entry per CDR3 protein. Among roughly 190,000 distinct CDR3 sequences listed, roughly a tenth were seen once. General study points: Mainly CM and EM harbored the contracting CD4+ clones; mainly EMRA harbored the CD8+ ones.

Remarks on this clonotype: The target antigen is unknown.

The chain has TRBV7-2 and TRBJ2-5; possibly TRBD2 for D (5 bases). The sample taken for sequencing was PBMCs or a T cell subset sorted from them (not recorded which). The sequence was obtained from a man in his late teens or twenties who had mild COVID-19 (a few samples of this study predate the infection). Cell type and time point are not known. CDR3 sequence: CASSLAWRETQYF. The CDR3 DNA sequence: TGTGCCAGCAGCTTAGCTTGGAGGGAGACCCAGTACTTC.